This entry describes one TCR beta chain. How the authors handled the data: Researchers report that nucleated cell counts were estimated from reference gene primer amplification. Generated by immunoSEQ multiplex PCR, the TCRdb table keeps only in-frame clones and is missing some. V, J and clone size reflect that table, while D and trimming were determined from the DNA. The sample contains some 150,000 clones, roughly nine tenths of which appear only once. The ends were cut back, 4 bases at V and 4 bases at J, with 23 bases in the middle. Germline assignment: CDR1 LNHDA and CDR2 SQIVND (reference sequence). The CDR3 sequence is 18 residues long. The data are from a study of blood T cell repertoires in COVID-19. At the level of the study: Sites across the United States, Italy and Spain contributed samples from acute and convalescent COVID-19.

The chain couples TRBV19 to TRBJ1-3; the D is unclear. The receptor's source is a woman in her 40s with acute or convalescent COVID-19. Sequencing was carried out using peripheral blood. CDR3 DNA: TGTGCCAGTAGTAGAGATGGACGGAGGAATGTCAGAGGAAACACCATATATTTT. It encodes CASSRDGRRNVRGNTIYF.